The rows below give T cell receptor beta chains drawn from one sample of a study of CD8+ T cells in alopecia areata. Measured with immunoSEQ multiplex PCR; TCRdb has only the in-frame clones, and not every one. There are more than 200,000 clones in the sample; roughly 66% occur only once, and roughly 1.2% lies in the top ten. Material: CD4+ T cells sorted from blood, obtained between weeks 43 and 45, from a patient treated with tofacitinib. These TCRs come from a human donor with alopecia areata. The CDR3 runs from the conserved cysteine through the conserved F or W.

>TRBJ1-2|TRBV30
CAWSVQGASGYTF
>TRBJ2-7|TRBV29-1
CSVVGGPPYEQYF
>TRBJ2-7|TRBV30
CAWSASGPEQYF
>TRBJ2-5|TRBV7-2
CASSLQGIQETQYF
>TRBJ1-1|TRBV18
CASSPLPGTEAFF
>TRBJ2-6|TRBV5-1
CASSLAGELGAGANVLTF
>TRBJ2-7|TRBV18
CASSPPTGGITYEQYF
>TRBJ2-3|TRBV27
CASSYGYPTDTQYF
>TRBJ2-3|TRBV15
CATSHTPGKEDTQYF
>TRBJ1-2|TRBV6-1
CASSEIRGGGGYTF
>TRBJ2-1|TRBV9
CASSVAMRGASYNEQFF
>TRBJ2-4|TRBV29-1
CSVQNRLAKNIQYF
>TRBJ2-3|TRBV29-1
CSVASGGTSTQYF
>TRBJ2-3|TRBV10-3
CAISEGQDTDTQYF
>TRBJ1-4|TRBV4-3
CASSQGRRAPEKLFF
>TRBJ2-4|TRBV29-1
CSVPRIRGKNIQYF
>TRBJ2-1|TRBV5-1
CASSYDFNSYNEQFF
>TRBJ2-1|TRBV7-3
CASSLRPGHPSSYNEQFF